The subject of this entry is one TCR beta chain. The authors' processing: Amplification with reference gene primers provided the estimates of nucleated cell counts. Sequencing was performed with immunoSEQ multiplex PCR; in TCRdb, only in-frame clones are kept and a portion is missing. The D gene and trimming were derived from the DNA, and the V and J assignments and clone size from that table. The sample has around 300,000 clones, about 93% seen once. This specimen comes from a study of blood T cell repertoires in COVID-19. Study-wide context: Whether acute or convalescent, the COVID-19 samples came from the United States, Italy and Spain.

This CDR3 region has 12 residues. In germline, CDR1 is GTSNPN, CDR2 SVGIG (reference sequence). Deletions cut 6 bases from V and 3 bases from J, with 11 bases between. Sequencing used peripheral blood. This clonotype was obtained from a woman in her twenties or thirties with COVID-19, enrolled during active disease. The V gene is TRBV30, the J gene TRBJ1-2; no definite D call. CDR3 DNA: TGTGCCTGCAGGCCAGAAGACTATGGCTACACCTTC. As protein: CACRPEDYGYTF.